This TCR beta chain was captured by sequencing in a study of graft-versus-host responses after intestinal transplantation. Turning to the study itself: Multivisceral, liver-intestinal, or isolated intestinal transplants were given to recipients. Once they had received anti-thymocyte globulin induction, all recipients took tacrolimus and steroids for around 3 years.

Using immunoSEQ multiplex PCR, the repertoire was profiled, and TCRdb retains in-frame clones only, with some absent. The table has about 17,000 clones, approximately 38% seen once. CDR1 MNHEY and CDR2 SMNVEV come from the germline V gene (reference sequence). The CDR3 sequence is 13 residues long. V was shortened by 2 bases and J by 4 bases, with 7 bases between the two germline ends. Study-wide results and limits: Recipient marrow held GvH clones, some first seen in ileum or blood.

Responders (around 200,000, CFSE-labeled) met around 200,000 stimulators that were irradiated and violet-dye-labeled. Sorted cells were CFSE-low CD3+CD4+ or CD3+CD8+ proliferating responders. In this sample, this clone turned up a few times. This receptor was obtained from a human patient who received an intestinal transplant. The chain uses TRBV27 and TRBJ2-3; D remains ambiguous. Here the sequenced sample was alloreactive CD8+ T cells from a mixed lymphocyte reaction culture, taken before intestinal transplant. Described subset: CFSE-low proliferating T cells sorted from roughly 6-day pre-transplant mixed lymphocyte reaction (GvH or HvG direction). The CDR3 nucleotides read TGTGCCAGCAGTTTAGCTAGGGCAGATACGCAGTATTTT. It yields the protein CASSLARADTQYF.